The clone carrying this T cell receptor (beta chain) was recorded only once. Its matching antigen is unknown. Here immunoSEQ multiplex PCR was the method, and the copy in TCRdb shows in-frame clones only, minus some. The sample contains some 57,000 clones, 82% of which appear only once. This sample is part of a study of OX40 agonist ivuxolimab in advanced cancers. In the study overall: Patients treated during dose escalation were battling hepatocellular carcinoma, melanoma, renal cell or head and neck cancer. There were three patients with partial responses, one having hepatocellular carcinoma and two cutaneous melanoma.

Whole-study findings and limits: Low levels of normalized T-cell clonal expansion also appeared in some nonresponders.

The CDR3 contains 16 residues. J gave up 0 bases and V 3 bases, and 5 bases lay outside the gene matches. Looked up from germline, CDR1 is MDHEN and CDR2 is SYDVKM. With baseline, cycle 4 day 1, and cycle 7 day 1 as timepoints, blood was sampled. The sequence derives from an adult with an advanced solid tumor such as melanoma, head and neck, liver or kidney cancer. This chain links TRBV28 with TRBJ2-3; TRBD2 matches at 8 bases. The input for sequencing was CD4+ or CD8+ T cells sorted from blood, taken in a trial of the OX40 agonist ivuxolimab. Here the CDR3 reads CASSFFSGTSTDTQYF. The CDR3 DNA is TGTGCCAGCAGTTTTTTTAGCGGGACCAGCACAGATACGCAGTATTTT. Full variable domain (outside the CDR3, taken from reference TRBV28 and TRBJ2-3): DVKVTQSSRYLVKRTGEKVFLECVQDMDHENMFWYRQDPGLGLRLIYFSYDVKMKEKGDIPEGYSVSREKKERFSLILESASTNQTSMYLCASSFFSGTSTDTQYFGPGTRLTVL.